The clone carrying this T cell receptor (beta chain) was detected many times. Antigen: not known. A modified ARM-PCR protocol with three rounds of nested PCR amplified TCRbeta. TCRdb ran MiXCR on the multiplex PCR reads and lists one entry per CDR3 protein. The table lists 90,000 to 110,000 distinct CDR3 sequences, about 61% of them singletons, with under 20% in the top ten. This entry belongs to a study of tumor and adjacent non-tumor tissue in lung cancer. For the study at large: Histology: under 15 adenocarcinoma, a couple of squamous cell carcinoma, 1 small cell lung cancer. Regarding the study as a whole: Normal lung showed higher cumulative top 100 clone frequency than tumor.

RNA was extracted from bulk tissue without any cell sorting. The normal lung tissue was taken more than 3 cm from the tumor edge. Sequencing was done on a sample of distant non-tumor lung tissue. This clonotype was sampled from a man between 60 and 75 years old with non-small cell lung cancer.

The CDR3 DNA follows: TGCAGTGCTAGAGATTACCGTTCTGGGGCCAACGTCCTGACTTTC. Translation gives CSARDYRSGANVLTF. This chain joins TRBV20-1 and TRBJ2-6; no firm D call. The CDR3 is made up of 15 amino acids. CDR1 is DFQATT, CDR2 SNEGSKA, per germline (reference sequence). The germline V and J ends were trimmed by 0 bases and 1 base, with 7 bases remaining between them.